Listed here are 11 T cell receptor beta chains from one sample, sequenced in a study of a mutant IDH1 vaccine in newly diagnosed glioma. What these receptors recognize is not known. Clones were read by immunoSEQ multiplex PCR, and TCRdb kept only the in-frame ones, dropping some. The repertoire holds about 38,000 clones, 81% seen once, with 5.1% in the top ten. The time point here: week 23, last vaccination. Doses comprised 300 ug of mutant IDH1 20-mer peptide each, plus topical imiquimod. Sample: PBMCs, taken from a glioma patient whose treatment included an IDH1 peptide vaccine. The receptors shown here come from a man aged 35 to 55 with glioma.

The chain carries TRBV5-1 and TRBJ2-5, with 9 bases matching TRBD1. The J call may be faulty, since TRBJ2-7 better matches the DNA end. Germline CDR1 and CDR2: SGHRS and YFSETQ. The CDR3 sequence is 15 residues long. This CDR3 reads CASSLTGQGSYEQYF. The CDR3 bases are TGCGCCAGCAGCTTGACCGGACAGGGGTCCTACGAGCAGTACTTC.

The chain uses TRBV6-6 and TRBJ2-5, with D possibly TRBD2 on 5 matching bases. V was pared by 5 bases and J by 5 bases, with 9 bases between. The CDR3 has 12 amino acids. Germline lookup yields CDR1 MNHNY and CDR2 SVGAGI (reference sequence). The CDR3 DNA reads TGTGCCAGCAGTGACCCGGGGGAGACCCAGTACTTC. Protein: CASSDPGETQYF.

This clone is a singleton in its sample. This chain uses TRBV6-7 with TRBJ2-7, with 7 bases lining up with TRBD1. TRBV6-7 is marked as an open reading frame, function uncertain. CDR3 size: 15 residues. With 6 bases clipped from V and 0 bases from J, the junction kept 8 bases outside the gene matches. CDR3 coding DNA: TGTGCCAGCAGGAGAAGGACAGGCTACTCCTACGAGCAGTACTTC. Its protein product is CASRRRTGYSYEQYF.

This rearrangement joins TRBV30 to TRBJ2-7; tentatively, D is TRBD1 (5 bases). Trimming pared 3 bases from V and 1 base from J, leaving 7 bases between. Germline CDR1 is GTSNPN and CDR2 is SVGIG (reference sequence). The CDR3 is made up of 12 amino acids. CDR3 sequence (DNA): TGTGCCTGGAGGACAGTTTCCTACGAGCAGTACTTC. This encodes CAWRTVSYEQYF.

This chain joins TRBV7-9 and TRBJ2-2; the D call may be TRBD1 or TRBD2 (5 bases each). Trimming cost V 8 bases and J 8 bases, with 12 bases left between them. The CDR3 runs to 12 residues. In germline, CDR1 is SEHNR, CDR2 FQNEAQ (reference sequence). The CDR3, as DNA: TGTGCCAGCGGGGGAGCGCGGGGGGAGCTGTTTTTT. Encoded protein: CASGGARGELFF. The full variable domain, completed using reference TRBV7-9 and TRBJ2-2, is DTGVSQNPRHKITKRGQNVTFRCDPISEHNRLYWYRQTLGQGPEFLTYFQNEAQLEKSRLLSDRFSAERPKGSFSTLEIQRTEQGDSAMYLCASGGARGELFFGEGSRLTVL.

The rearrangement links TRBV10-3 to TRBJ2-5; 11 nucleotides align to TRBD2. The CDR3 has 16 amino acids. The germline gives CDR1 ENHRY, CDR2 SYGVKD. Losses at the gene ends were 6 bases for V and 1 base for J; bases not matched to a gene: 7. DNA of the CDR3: TGTGCCATCAGACCCGGGACTAGCGGTTTCCAAGAGACCCAGTACTTC. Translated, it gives CAIRPGTSGFQETQYF.

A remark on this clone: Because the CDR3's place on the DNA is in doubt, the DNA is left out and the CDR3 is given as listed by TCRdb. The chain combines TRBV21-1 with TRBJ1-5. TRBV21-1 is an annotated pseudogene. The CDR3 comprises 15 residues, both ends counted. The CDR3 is CASGKYFGGNQPQHF.

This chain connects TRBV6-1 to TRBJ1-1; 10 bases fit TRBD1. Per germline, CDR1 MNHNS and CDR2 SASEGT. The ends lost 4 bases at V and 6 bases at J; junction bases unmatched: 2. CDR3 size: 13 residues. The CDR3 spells CASSVGTGAEAFF. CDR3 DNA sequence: TGTGCCAGCAGTGTCGGGACAGGGGCTGAAGCTTTCTTT.

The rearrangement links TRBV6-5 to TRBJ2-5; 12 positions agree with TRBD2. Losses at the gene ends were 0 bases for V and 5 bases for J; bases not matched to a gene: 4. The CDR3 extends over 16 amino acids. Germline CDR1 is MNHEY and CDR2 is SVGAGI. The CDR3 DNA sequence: TGTGCCAGCAGTTACTCCGGACTAGCGGGGACGGAGACCCAGTACTTC. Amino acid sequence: CASSYSGLAGTETQYF.

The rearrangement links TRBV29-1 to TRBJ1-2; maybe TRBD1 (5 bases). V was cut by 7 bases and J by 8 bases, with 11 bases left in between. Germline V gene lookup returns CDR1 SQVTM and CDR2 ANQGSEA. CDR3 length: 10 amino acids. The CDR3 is CSARTGGYTF. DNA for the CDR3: TGCAGCGCCCGTACAGGCGGCTACACCTTC.

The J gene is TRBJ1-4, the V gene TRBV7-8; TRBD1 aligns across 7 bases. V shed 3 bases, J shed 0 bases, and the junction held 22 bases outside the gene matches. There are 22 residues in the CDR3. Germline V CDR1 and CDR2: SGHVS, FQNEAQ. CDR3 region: CASSFPSDGRGTTVPTNEKLFF. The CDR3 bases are TGTGCCAGCAGCTTCCCCTCTGACGGCAGGGGGACGACTGTCCCAACTAATGAAAAACTGTTTTTT.